This TCR beta chain is from a study of blood T cell repertoires in COVID-19. V lost 5 bases, J lost 1 base, and 17 bases lay in between. CDR1 and CDR2 from the germline V gene are ENHRY and SYGVKD. This CDR3 contains 16 residues. Generated by immunoSEQ multiplex PCR, the TCRdb table keeps only in-frame clones and is missing some. The table lists about 75,000 clones, roughly 90% of them singletons. Sequencing input: peripheral blood. The sequence derives from a human donor in a cohort sampled during active COVID-19. This chain uses TRBV10-3 with TRBJ1-1; weak D call: TRBD1 (6 bases). The CDR3 bases are TGTGCCATCAGTTCTCCCCTTGGGGGCAAGAACACTGAAGCTTTCTTT. This codes for CAISSPLGGKNTEAFF.